Each of the 32 T cell receptor beta chains below was sequenced from the same sample in a study of molecular identifiers for immune sequencing clone quantification. Via MiXCR, TCRdb re-called the PCR reads, giving one row per CDR3 protein. The sample shows about 500,000 distinct CDR3 sequences, roughly a fifth of them seen only once. Sequencing was performed on naive CD8+ T cells from blood, with Jurkat cell RNA spiked in. The subset is: FACS-sorted CD8+CD4-CCR7+CD45RA+ naive T cells. The receptors shown here come from a human donor in good health. Some libraries in this study had Jurkat cell RNA spiked in.

This clonotype was detected many times. The V gene is TRBV20-1, the J gene TRBJ1-1; TRBD1 is a possible D gene (6 bases). This CDR3 region has 12 residues. Germline assignment: CDR1 DFQATT and CDR2 SNEGSKA (reference sequence). The V gene lost 4 bases and the J gene lost 6 bases, with 12 bases spanning the gap. The CDR3 here is CSAIEQGAEAFF. The CDR3 DNA follows: TGCAGTGCTATCGAACAGGGCGCTGAAGCTTTCTTT.

A few counts support this clonotype. DNA for the CDR3: TGCGCCAGCAGCCAAGGACTAGCGACCGCCTACGAGCAGTACTTC. This codes for CASSQGLATAYEQYF. The rearrangement links TRBV4-3 to TRBJ2-7; 8 positions match TRBD2. CDR1 and CDR2 (germline): LGHNA, YSLEER. The CDR3 length is 15 residues. Trimming cost V 1 base and J 2 bases; bases outside gene matches: 4.

The chain employs TRBV6-5 and TRBJ1-2; no reliable D call. The CDR3 length is 17 residues. V was pared by 4 bases and J by 3 bases, with 21 bases between. Germline V lookup: CDR1 MNHEY, CDR2 SVGAGI. The CDR3 spells CASSCSFSEFIYYGYTF. The CDR3 DNA follows: TGTGCCAGCAGTTGCTCGTTCAGCGAGTTTATATACTATGGCTACACCTTC.

This clonotype was observed a few times. No conserved phenylalanine or tryptophan is present at the end of the CDR3, so a read error is the likely explanation. The gene calls are TRBV30 and TRBJ2-7; D ambiguous. The V and J ends lost 1 base and 2 bases respectively, with 15 bases between them. CDR1 and CDR2 (germline): GTSNPN, SVGIG (reference sequence). There are 15 residues in the CDR3. This chain's CDR3 is CAWSDGSSRTYEQYL. The DNA for the CDR3 is TGTGCCTGGAGTGACGGGTCATCAAGAACCTACGAGCAGTACCTC.

This clonotype was counted between two and nine times. The chain is built from TRBV9 and TRBJ2-2, with D unclear. Germline V CDR1 and CDR2: SGDLS, YYNGEE. CDR3 length: 17 residues. Trimming shortened V by 0 bases and J by 4 bases, and 16 bases separated the two germline ends. CDR3 residues: CASSVALGRLSTGELFF. The CDR3 DNA reads as TGTGCCAGCAGCGTAGCTCTTGGTCGGTTGAGCACCGGGGAGCTGTTTTTT. The complete variable domain, with remaining parts taken from reference TRBV9 and TRBJ2-2, reads DSGVTQTPKHLITATGQRVTLRCSPRSGDLSVYWYQQSLDQGLQFLIQYYNGEERAKGNILERFSAQQFPDLHSELNLSSLELGDSALYFCASSVALGRLSTGELFFGEGSRLTVL.

Concerning this clonotype: This may be a read error, as it is one base from a much larger clone. This chain connects TRBV14 to TRBJ1-1, with unresolved D. The ends were cut back, 8 bases at V and 4 bases at J, with 17 bases in the middle. This CDR3 has 14 amino acids. CDR1 and CDR2 from the germline V gene are SGHDN and FVKESK. CDR3 protein: CASGSVAEATEAFF. CDR3 DNA: TGTGCCAGCGGATCTGTGGCAGAGGCCACTGAAGCTTTCTTT.

This clonotype was picked up many times. The genes are TRBV19 and TRBJ2-5; 8 positions match TRBD1. Trimming cost V 6 bases and J 4 bases; bases outside gene matches: 10. Germline CDR1 is LNHDA and CDR2 is SQIVND (reference sequence). The CDR3 is made up of 15 amino acids. CDR3 residues: CASSRPSGGAETQYF. The CDR3, as DNA: TGTGCCAGTAGCCGACCCTCAGGGGGCGCAGAGACCCAGTACTTC. Full variable domain (rest looked up from reference TRBV19 and TRBJ2-5): DGGITQSPKYLFRKEGQNVTLSCEQNLNHDAMYWYRQDPGQGLRLIYYSQIVNDFQKGDIAEGYSVSREKKESFPLTVTSAQKNPTAFYLCASSRPSGGAETQYFGPGTRLLVL.

On this clonotype: A junction boundary mismatches the germline segment, possibly from a read error. V is TRBV7-6 and J is TRBJ2-2; tentatively, D is TRBD2 (5 bases). Germline CDR1 and CDR2: SGHVS and FNYEAQ. This CDR3 has 16 residues. The chain's CDR3 is CASSYSPALPTGEPFF. CDR3 DNA: TGTGCCAGCAGCTATAGTCCAGCTCTCCCCACCGGGGAGCCGTTTTTT. The full variable domain, rest sourced from reference TRBV7-6 and TRBJ2-2, is GAGVSQSPRYKVTKRGQDVALRCDPISGHVSLYWYRQALGQGPEFLTYFNYEAQQDKSGLPNDRFSAERPEGSISTLTIQRTEQRDSAMYRCASSYSPALPTGEPFFGEGSRLTVL.

In its sample, this clonotype was seen many times. The chain recombines TRBV13 with TRBJ2-7, with 11 bases lining up with TRBD2. Trimming at V came to 2 bases and at J to 7 bases, leaving 4 bases not matched to a gene. CDR1 PRHDT and CDR2 FYEKMQ come from the germline V gene (reference sequence). The CDR3 is made up of 14 amino acids. This CDR3 is CASSLSLAGEEQYF. For the CDR3, the DNA is TGTGCCAGCAGCTTATCACTAGCGGGGGAAGAGCAGTACTTC.

This clonotype showed up just a few times. V is TRBV6-2 or TRBV6-3 and J is TRBJ1-1, with D maybe TRBD1 (6 bases). V was pared by 3 bases and J by 1 base, with 9 bases between. This CDR3 has 14 amino acids. Per the germline V gene, CDR1 is MNHEY and CDR2 is SVGEGT. In nucleotides, the CDR3 is TGTGCCAGCAGTTATCAGGGGTCGAACACTGAAGCTTTCTTT. Translation gives CASSYQGSNTEAFF.

This clonotype occurred a few times. This chain joins TRBV27 and TRBJ2-1, with TRBD1 identical over 9 bases. The germline gives CDR1 MNHEY, CDR2 SMNVEV (reference sequence). The CDR3 runs to 18 residues. V lost 5 bases and J lost 3; bases outside the gene matches: 14. CDR3 sequence (DNA): TGTGCCAGCAGTCGGACAGGGGTGTGGAAGTTGGACTACAATGAGCAGTTCTTC. Translating it yields CASSRTGVWKLDYNEQFF.

The genes are TRBV12-3 or TRBV12-4 and TRBJ1-4; no reliable D call. The ends were cut back, 3 bases at V and 5 bases at J, with 7 bases in the middle. The CDR3 runs to 13 residues. This chain's CDR3 is CASSFAENEKLFF. The CDR3 nucleotides are TGTGCCAGCAGTTTCGCAGAAAATGAAAAACTGTTTTTT.

Here the CDR3 DNA reads TGCAGTGCTAGAGATAATTACCGGGGACGGGTGAGCACTGAAGCTTTCTTT. It yields the protein CSARDNYRGRVSTEAFF. The rearrangement uses TRBV20-1 and TRBJ1-1, with D possibly TRBD1 on 5 matching bases. CDR1 and CDR2 (germline): DFQATT, SNEGSKA (reference sequence). The V and J ends lost 0 bases and 4 bases respectively, with 21 bases between them. CDR3 length equals 17 residues.

The J gene is TRBJ1-2, the V gene TRBV1. TRBV1 is assigned pseudogene status. CDR3 length equals 15 residues. CDR3 protein: CTSSADAVAFYGYTF. Written as DNA, the CDR3 is TGCACCAGCAGCGCTGACGCTGTGGCTTTCTATGGCTACACCTTC.

This clonotype was observed at least ten times. The CDR3: CASRPTLSSYNEQFF. In DNA, the CDR3 is TGCGCCAGCAGACCGACCTTATCCTCCTACAATGAGCAGTTCTTC. This rearrangement joins TRBV5-1 to TRBJ2-1; D remains unclear. The ends were cut back, 5 bases at V and 0 bases at J, with 12 bases in the middle. CDR1 and CDR2 from the germline V gene are SGHRS and YFSETQ. The CDR3 loop spans 15 amino acids.

A remark on this clonotype: It is likely a read error, because the conserved phenylalanine at the end of the CDR3 is missing. The genes are TRBV6-6 and TRBJ1-1, with D possibly matching TRBD1 (5 bases). V was trimmed by 10 bases and J by 5 bases, leaving 11 bases between them. Per the germline V gene, CDR1 is MNHNY and CDR2 is SVGAGI (reference sequence). The CDR3 extends over 11 amino acids. The CDR3 bases are TGTGCCAACATCGGGGGAACTGAAGCTTTCTCT. Translation: CANIGGTEAFS.

The CDR3 is CSAPADRSSYEQYF. The CDR3 DNA is TGCAGTGCTCCAGCTGACAGGAGCTCCTACGAGCAGTACTTC. The V gene is TRBV20-1, the J gene TRBJ2-7; D may be TRBD1 (6 bases). Trimming shortened V by 5 bases and J by 0 bases, and 14 bases separated the two germline ends. This CDR3 is built from 14 residues. Germline CDR1 reads DFQATT; CDR2 reads SNEGSKA (reference sequence).

This clonotype turned up a few times. The V call is TRBV5-6, the J call TRBJ2-7; D possibly corresponds to TRBD2 (6 bases). Trimming removed 4 bases at V and 1 base at J, with 18 bases between. Germline assignment: CDR1 SGHDT and CDR2 YYEEEE. This CDR3 has 16 residues. The CDR3 DNA is TGTGCCAGCAGCCCTGCTGGGGAGGAGATTTCCTACGAGCAGTACTTC. The encoded protein is CASSPAGEEISYEQYF.

As for this clonotype: This clone may be a read error of a much larger clone one base away. The genes are TRBV7-9 and TRBJ2-7; D not certain. CDR1 and CDR2 from the germline V gene are SEHNR and FQNEAQ (reference sequence). The CDR3 runs 13 residues. Trimming pared 8 bases from V and 5 bases from J, leaving 16 bases between. This CDR3 reads CASGTRYPDEQYF. CDR3 in DNA: TGTGCCAGCGGCACCCGGTACCCCGACGAGCAGTACTTC. The complete variable domain, with remaining parts taken from reference TRBV7-9 and TRBJ2-7, reads DTGVSQNPRHKITKRGQNVTFRCDPISEHNRLYWYRQTLGQGPEFLTYFQNEAQLEKSRLLSDRFSAERPKGSFSTLEIQRTEQGDSAMYLCASGTRYPDEQYFGPGTRLTVT.

This clonotype has more than one count but fewer than ten. The chain joins TRBV28 to TRBJ2-2; 9 bases map to TRBD2. Trimming at V came to 2 bases and at J to 3 bases, leaving 7 bases not matched to a gene. CDR3 length: 17 amino acids. Germline V gene data show CDR1 as MDHEN and CDR2 as SYDVKM. CDR3 in DNA: TGTGCCAGCAGTTTACTCTCTAGCGGGATATACACCGGGGAGCTGTTTTTT. It translates to CASSLLSSGIYTGELFF.

This clonotype occurred a few times. The DNA for the CDR3 is TGTGCCAGCAGTTTATACGCGACTAGCGGGGCAGAAGAGACCCAGTACTTC. Protein sequence: CASSLYATSGAEETQYF. The V call is TRBV28, the J call TRBJ2-5; 11 positions agree with TRBD2. The germline gives CDR1 MDHEN, CDR2 SYDVKM. V shed 1 base, J shed 3 bases, and the junction held 7 bases outside the gene matches. This CDR3 comprises 17 residues.

The chain has TRBV11-2 and TRBJ2-7; TRBD1 agrees at 9 bases. The length of the CDR3 is 17 residues. CDR1 is SGHAT, CDR2 FQNNGV, per germline. With 6 bases clipped from V and 0 bases from J, the junction kept 12 bases outside the gene matches. The CDR3: CASSPGQGSLVSYEQYF. CDR3 bases: TGTGCCAGCAGTCCAGGACAGGGGTCACTAGTCTCCTACGAGCAGTACTTC.

Comment on this clonotype: A much larger clonotype is one base distant, so this may be a read error. This chain joins TRBV7-7 and TRBJ2-3, with D maybe TRBD1 (6 bases). The CDR3 is 15 amino acids. Germline V gene data show CDR1 as SSHAT and CDR2 as FNYEAQ (reference sequence). The V end was cut by 5 bases, the J end by 8 bases, with 20 bases between. The CDR3 DNA follows: TGTGCCAGCAGCCCAGGGGATTACGGGGCGGGTACGCAGTATTTT. Encoded protein: CASSPGDYGAGTQYF.

The V gene is TRBV7-9, the J gene TRBJ2-7; D not resolved. Germline V gene sequence: CDR1 SEHNR, CDR2 FQNEAQ (reference sequence). This CDR3 region has 13 residues. V lost 6 bases and J 9 bases, leaving 18 bases between the germline ends. The CDR3 sequence: CASSSTSAEVQYF. In DNA form, the CDR3 reads TGTGCCAGCAGTTCTACCAGCGCCGAGGTGCAGTACTTC.

J is TRBJ1-5 and V is TRBV6-2 or TRBV6-3; D ambiguous. This CDR3 is built from 16 residues. CDR1 is MNHEY and CDR2 is SVGEGT in the germline V gene. The V gene lost 0 bases and the J gene lost 2 bases, with 11 bases spanning the gap. CDR3 nucleotide sequence: TGTGCCAGCAGTTACTCGACCGTTTGGGGCAATCAGCCCCAGCATTTT. It specifies CASSYSTVWGNQPQHF.

This clonotype was detected only a few times. The chain couples TRBV12-3 or TRBV12-4 to TRBJ1-2, with 10 positions matching TRBD1. The CDR3 runs 14 residues. V shed 8 bases, J shed 5 bases, and the junction held 8 bases outside the gene matches. The CDR3 region is CASWGTGAYYGYTF. The CDR3 region has the DNA TGTGCCAGCTGGGGGACAGGGGCTTATTATGGCTACACCTTC.

Concerning this clonotype itself: Being one base from a much bigger clone, this may be a read error. The rearrangement uses TRBV6-2 or TRBV6-3 and TRBJ2-2; no definite D call. CDR1 and CDR2 (germline): MNHEY, SVGEGT. Trimming shortened V by 4 bases and J by 4 bases, and 19 bases separated the two germline ends. This CDR3 contains 17 residues. As DNA, the CDR3 is TGTGCCAGCAGTTCATTAAAAGGAGCAGAGAGCACCGGGGAGCTGTTTTTT. Its protein is CASSSLKGAESTGELFF.

V usage is TRBV12-3 or TRBV12-4 and J usage is TRBJ1-4; D is undetermined. There are 14 residues in the CDR3. V was pared by 6 bases and J by 7 bases, with 15 bases between. The CDR3 DNA reads as TGTGCCAGCAGCCCAGACGGTCCCGGTGAAAAACTGTTTTTT. Translating it yields CASSPDGPGEKLFF.

This clonotype occurred once. An end of the junction differs from the germline gene, which may be a read error. The CDR3 coding sequence is TGTGGCAGTAGTACCATCTTCGCAGCGAACACAGATACGCAGTATTTT. Translation: CGSSTIFAANTDTQYF. The V gene is TRBV19, the J gene TRBJ2-3; no clear D. The CDR3 runs to 16 residues. Germline CDR1 LNHDA, CDR2 SQIVND (reference sequence).

This clonotype showed up many times. V gene TRBV19 combines with J gene TRBJ1-1; TRBD1 is a possible D gene (5 bases). The germline CDR1 and CDR2 sequences are LNHDA and SQIVND (reference sequence). V lost 8 bases, J lost 4 bases, and 17 bases lay in between. This CDR3 region has 14 residues. This chain's CDR3 is CASRLDTDGTEAFF. In DNA form, the CDR3 reads TGTGCCAGTCGACTGGACACCGATGGCACTGAAGCTTTCTTT.

This clonotype was recorded a few times. This chain connects TRBV11-2 to TRBJ2-7; 7 bases line up with TRBD2. This CDR3 comprises 16 residues. The ends lost 5 bases at V and 2 bases at J; junction bases unmatched: 12. Germline V gene lookup returns CDR1 SGHAT and CDR2 FQNNGV. The CDR3 loop is CASSRIGTNPTYEQYF. The CDR3 nucleotides read TGTGCCAGCAGCCGAATCGGGACTAACCCTACCTACGAGCAGTACTTC.

To note about this clonotype: This is likely a read error, given that the CDR3 carries no conserved phenylalanine or tryptophan at its end. J is TRBJ1-6 and V is TRBV4-3; D unclear. Germline V gene lookup returns CDR1 LGHNA and CDR2 YSLEER. This CDR3 spans 15 amino acids. V was trimmed by 0 bases and J by 7 bases, leaving 10 bases between them. The CDR3 nucleotides are TGCGCCAGCAGCCAAGACTGGCCGGGCAATTCACCCCTCCACATT. This encodes CASSQDWPGNSPLHI.